The clone carrying this T cell receptor (beta chain) has a handful of counts. The target antigen is unknown. This specimen comes from a study of beta chain features in type 1 diabetes. Study context: The patient and healthy donor groups were comparable for age, gender and cell yields. Overall study results and limits: TCRB CDR3s from Type 1 diabetes patients were moderately but significantly shorter in all four CD4+ subsets. When cDNA is sequenced, cells with high TCR expression could be over-represented.

A single heparinised draw of roughly 110 mL on average was taken per donor. The CDR3 runs to 15 residues. V shed 1 base and J shed 7 bases, with 14 bases lying between them. CDR1 and CDR2 from the germline V gene are SGDLS and YYNGEE. Expressed TCRB transcripts were sequenced, since all the RNA that had been isolated was reverse transcribed. Naive, central memory and regulatory T cell samples yielded around 3.4 million reads on average. TCRdb's copy holds only in-frame clones and misses some; the assay was immunoSEQ multiplex PCR. The table shows some 350,000 clones, with approximately 13% occurring only once.

The TCR comes from a young woman with type 1 diabetes. The gene calls are TRBV9 and TRBJ2-2; D perhaps matches TRBD2 (6 bases). The sequencing sample was made of naive CD4+ T cells from blood. In nucleotides, the CDR3 is TGTGCCAGCAGCGTAATCGGGAGCAGGGACGGGGAGCTGTTTTTT. It encodes CASSVIGSRDGELFF.